The T cell receptor (beta chain) under discussion was sequenced for a study of human T cells and chemical hapten exposure. Time point indicated: patch test 2, 6 weeks after DPC sensitization. As to treatment: therapeutic diphenylcyclopropenone sensitization with weekly scalp DPC. By share, this clonotype ranks as medium-sized. TCRdb recomputed calls from the RACE reads with MiXCR, one row per CDR3 protein. The table lists more than 90,000 distinct CDR3 sequences, approximately 10% of them singletons. This specimen consisted of whole blood, obtained in connection with sensitization to the hapten diphenylcyclopropenone (DPC). The receptor was derived from a woman aged 40 to 50 with alopecia areata. Some clones in this sample may be carry-over from other donors' samples.

CDR3 nucleotides: TGTGCCAGCTCAATCCGGAGCTCTGGGGCCAACGTCCTGACTTTC. Amino acid sequence: CASSIRSSGANVLTF. This chain links TRBV6-2 or TRBV6-3 with TRBJ2-6; D remains unclear. With 8 bases removed from V and 0 bases from J, the gap between germline ends came to 11 bases. The germline V gene has CDR1 MNHEY and CDR2 SVGEGT. This CDR3 has 15 amino acids.